Shown below are 24 T cell receptor beta chains from a single sample sequenced in a study of CD8+CD57+ T cells in acquired aplastic anemia. CDR3 and TCR beta VDJ profiling relied on genomic DNA as the template. MiXCR was run by TCRdb on the reads, yielding one entry per CDR3 protein. Among about 220,000 distinct CDR3 sequences listed, roughly 35% were seen once. The material sequenced was sorted CD4+, CD8+, or CD8+CD57+ T cells (not recorded which) from PBMCs. These receptors were taken from a human donor in good health, serving as a control.

This clonotype appeared a single time. The rearrangement joins TRBV7-3 to TRBJ2-1, with a weak D call TRBD2 (6 bases). CDR1 and CDR2 from the germline V gene are SGHTA and FQGTGA. The CDR3 sequence is 13 residues long. V lost 4 bases to trimming and J lost 8 bases, with 12 bases between them. The CDR3, as DNA: TGTGCCAGCAGCTCCTGGGGGGTACATGAGCAGTTCTTC. Its protein is CASSSWGVHEQFF.

V gene TRBV15 combines with J gene TRBJ2-1; D may be TRBD1 (6 bases). The germline V gene has CDR1 LNHNV and CDR2 YYDKDF (reference sequence). Deletions cut 0 bases from V and 3 bases from J, with 12 bases between. The CDR3 is 16 residues long. The CDR3 here is CATSRDPHRDYNEQFF. The CDR3 region has the DNA TGTGCCACCAGCAGAGATCCTCACAGGGACTACAATGAGCAGTTCTTC.

Details on this clonotype: The conserved closing phenylalanine or tryptophan is absent in this CDR3, likely reflecting a read error. V usage is TRBV2 and J usage is TRBJ1-5, with 11 bases fitting TRBD1. The CDR3 is 15 residues long. The germline V gene encodes CDR1 SNHLY and CDR2 FYNNEI. V shed 7 bases and J 11 bases; nucleotides not matched to a gene: 13. CDR3 sequence: CASTVDRGPRQSQHL. In nucleotides, the CDR3 is TGTGCCAGCACCGTGGACAGGGGGCCAAGACAGTCCCAGCATTTG.

This clonotype showed up just a few times. The V and J genes are TRBV12-3 or TRBV12-4 and TRBJ1-5; 9 bases are shared with TRBD1. The ends lost 6 bases at V and 0 bases at J; junction bases unmatched: 9. The CDR3 totals 17 residues. This chain's CDR3 is CASRAGWTGDSNQPQHF. CDR3 coding DNA: TGTGCCAGCAGGGCCGGTTGGACAGGGGATAGCAATCAGCCCCAGCATTTT.

In regard to this clonotype: Mismatch with germline at one junction end may stem from a read error. The rearrangement uses TRBV7-7 and TRBJ1-1, with a weak D call TRBD1 (5 bases). Germline V gives CDR1 SSHAT, CDR2 FNYEAQ (reference sequence). The CDR3 has 16 residues. The CDR3 nucleotides are TGTGCTAGCAGCTTGGGGGTTGAGGGGATGAACACTGAAGCTTTCTTT. This translates into CASSLGVEGMNTEAFF. The whole variable domain, filled in from reference TRBV7-7 and TRBJ1-1, reads GAGVSQSPRYKVTKRGQDVTLRCDPISSHATLYWYQQALGQGPEFLTYFNYEAQPDKSGLPSDRFSAERPEGSISTLTIQRTEQRDSAMYRCASSLGVEGMNTEAFFGQGTRLTVV.

The CDR3 sequence is CASSLGTAYEQYV. The CDR3 region has the DNA TGTGCCAGCAGCTTGGGGACAGCCTACGAGCAGTACGTC. The chain has TRBV7-9 and TRBJ2-7; 7 nucleotides match TRBD1. Germline V gene data show CDR1 as SEHNR and CDR2 as FQNEAQ (reference sequence). The CDR3 consists of 13 residues. The V and J ends lost 3 bases and 2 bases, in that order; junction bases with no gene match: 1.

A remark on this clonotype: This clone may be a read error of a much larger clone one base away. The chain has TRBV27 and TRBJ2-3; D ambiguous. CDR1 is MNHEY, CDR2 SMNVEV, per germline (reference sequence). The CDR3 consists of 15 residues. CDR3 protein: CASSFSVGHTDTQNF. In DNA form, the CDR3 reads TGTGCCAGCAGTTTTTCGGTCGGCCACACAGATACGCAGAATTTT.

This clonotype was picked up one time. This chain links TRBV19 with TRBJ2-5; 8 bases align to TRBD1. The CDR3 extends over 14 amino acids. J was trimmed by 3 bases and V by 7 bases; bases with no gene match: 7. The germline V gene encodes CDR1 LNHDA and CDR2 SQIVND (reference sequence). The CDR3 DNA is TGTGCCAGTAACGCCGGGACAGGAAAAGAGACCCAGTACTTC. Encoded protein: CASNAGTGKETQYF.

The table lists this clonotype with many counts. V and J are TRBV10-1 and TRBJ1-2, with 10 positions matching TRBD1. Germline V lookup: CDR1 WNHNN, CDR2 SYGVQD (reference sequence). V shed 5 bases and J 6 bases; nucleotides not matched to a gene: 12. CDR3 size: 16 residues. Written as DNA, the CDR3 is TGCGCCAGCAGTCCAATCTCGACAGGGGGCTTGGATGGCTACACCTTC. Translated, it gives CASSPISTGGLDGYTF.

Ten or more counts support this clonotype. This rearrangement joins TRBV6-5 to TRBJ2-7; TRBD1 is a possible D gene (5 bases). CDR1 and CDR2 from the germline V gene are MNHEY and SVGAGI. This CDR3 has 13 amino acids. V was pared by 6 bases and J by 3 bases, with 12 bases between. CDR3 sequence: CASRTQASYEQYF. The CDR3 DNA reads as TGTGCCAGCAGAACACAGGCTAGCTACGAGCAGTACTTC.

In this sample, this clonotype turned up many times. The chain uses TRBV6-1 and TRBJ2-7; TRBD1 matches 8 bases. V shed 6 bases and J 6 bases; nucleotides not matched to a gene: 16. This CDR3 has 16 residues. Germline V gene lookup returns CDR1 MNHNS and CDR2 SASEGT. CDR3 nucleotide sequence: TGTGCCAGCAGGACACCGGGACAGGCGAACCTGGCCGAGCAGTACGTC. It yields the protein CASRTPGQANLAEQYV.

This clonotype has at least ten counts. The chain joins TRBV5-1 to TRBJ1-2, with a tentative D call TRBD1 (5 bases). The germline gives CDR1 SGHRS, CDR2 YFSETQ. V lost 0 bases, J lost 4 bases, and 10 bases lay in between. The CDR3 runs to 14 residues. The CDR3 loop is CASSLVGQGYGYTF. The CDR3 coding sequence is TGCGCCAGCAGCTTGGTTGGGCAGGGCTATGGCTACACCTTC.

The gene calls are TRBV10-1 and TRBJ2-7; D is perhaps TRBD2 (6 bases). Germline V gene data show CDR1 as WNHNN and CDR2 as SYGVQD (reference sequence). Between the trimmed V and J ends, which lost 6 bases and 5 bases, there was a span of 20 bases. This CDR3 spans 15 amino acids. This CDR3 reads CASSFPRGLEDEQYF. The CDR3 bases are TGCGCCAGCAGCTTCCCGCGGGGCCTTGAGGACGAGCAGTACTTC.

The chain has TRBV11-2 and TRBJ2-7; D tentatively fits TRBD1 or TRBD2 (6 bases each). Germline-derived CDR1 and CDR2 are SGHAT and FQNNGV. This CDR3 region has 15 residues. The V end was cut by 0 bases, the J end by 0 bases, with 9 bases between. The chain's CDR3 is CASSLEGGGSYEQYF. The CDR3 DNA reads as TGTGCCAGCAGCTTAGAAGGGGGAGGCTCCTACGAGCAGTACTTC.

For this clonotype: A much larger clonotype is one base distant, so this may be a read error. The CDR3 sequence: CAAGRTNYGYTF. The DNA of the CDR3 is TGTGCCGCCGGACGGACTAACTATGGCTACACCTTC. This chain connects TRBV6-1 to TRBJ1-2; D ambiguous. CDR3 size: 12 residues. Germline V gene sequence: CDR1 MNHNS, CDR2 SASEGT. Trimming cost V 11 bases and J 0 bases, with 10 bases left between them.

This clonotype came up a few times. A single base separates this from a much larger clone, so it may be a read error. As the CDR3 is not closed by the conserved phenylalanine or tryptophan, this likely results from a read error. The V call is TRBV20-1, the J call TRBJ2-3; perhaps TRBD1 as D (5 bases). This CDR3 comprises 12 residues. CDR1 is DFQATT, CDR2 SNEGSKA, per germline (reference sequence). V was pared by 3 bases and J by 4 bases, with 8 bases between. The CDR3 nucleotides are TGCAGTGCTAGCCAGGGTTCAGATACGCAGTATTCT. It translates to CSASQGSDTQYS.

As for this clonotype: A much larger clonotype is one base distant, so this may be a read error. The chain has TRBV20-1 and TRBJ2-3, with a tentative D call TRBD1 (5 bases). The CDR3 totals 11 residues. CDR1 is DFQATT, CDR2 SNEGSKA, per germline (reference sequence). The CDR3 loop is CSAQGTGTQYF. The DNA for the CDR3 is TGCAGTGCTCAGGGCACAGGTACGCAGTATTTT.

Note on this clonotype: This CDR3 is missing its conserved last phenylalanine or tryptophan, likely due to a read error. The rearrangement links TRBV29-1 to TRBJ2-1; TRBD1 is a possible D gene (6 bases). This CDR3 comprises 15 residues. Germline CDR1 SQVTM, CDR2 ANQGSEA. Trimming shortened V by 4 bases and J by 5 bases, and 18 bases separated the two germline ends. The CDR3 is CSVGSSRTADNEQFL. CDR3 bases: TGCAGCGTTGGTTCCTCTCGGACAGCAGACAATGAGCAGTTCCTC.

The J gene is TRBJ2-7, the V gene TRBV30; TRBD2 might be the D (6 bases). Trimming removed 3 bases at V and 7 bases at J, with 19 bases between. This CDR3 is built from 14 residues. The germline gives CDR1 GTSNPN, CDR2 SVGIG (reference sequence). The CDR3 protein is CAWRRGTEDGEQYF. The CDR3 DNA follows: TGTGCCTGGAGGCGCGGGACGGAAGATGGGGAGCAGTACTTC.

This clonotype showed up many times. This chain links TRBV9 with TRBJ2-5; either TRBD1 or TRBD2 may fit D (5 bases each). The CDR3 sequence is 14 residues long. CDR1 is SGDLS, CDR2 YYNGEE, per germline. The ends were cut back, 5 bases at V and 5 bases at J, with 16 bases in the middle. CDR3 nucleotides: TGTGCCAGCAGTGCCCGTCTAGAGGGGGAGACCCAGTACTTC. It yields the protein CASSARLEGETQYF.

As for this clonotype: A much larger clone differs by one base, so this may be a read error. The chain recombines TRBV2 with TRBJ1-1; unclear D gene. Trimming pared 4 bases from V and 4 bases from J, leaving 13 bases between. CDR3 length equals 14 residues. Germline V CDR1 and CDR2: SNHLY, FYNNEI. CDR3 DNA sequence: TGTGCCAGCAGTGTTCAAAGGGCGGGCACTGAAGCTTTCTTT. Translation: CASSVQRAGTEAFF. The variable domain in full, with the rest retrieved from reference TRBV2 and TRBJ1-1, is EPEVTQTPSHQVTQMGQEVILRCVPISNHLYFYWYRQILGQKVEFLVSFYNNEISEKSEIFDDQFSVERPDGSNFTLKIRSTKLEDSAMYFCASSVQRAGTEAFFGQGTRLTVV.

The sample holds many counts of this clonotype. This chain connects TRBV3-1 to TRBJ1-2, with D perhaps TRBD1 (5 bases). Germline V CDR1 and CDR2: LGHDT, YNNKEL (reference sequence). V was clipped by 3 bases and J by 7 bases, with 9 bases between them. The length of the CDR3 is 12 residues. The CDR3 reads CASSQRGRGYTF. The CDR3 bases are TGTGCCAGCAGCCAGAGGGGCCGTGGCTACACCTTC.

The gene calls are TRBV6-1 and TRBJ2-2, with 8 bases fitting TRBD1. Germline loops: CDR1 MNHNS, CDR2 SASEGT. The J segment lost 4 bases and the V segment lost 5 bases, leaving 6 bases of the junction unmatched. The CDR3 runs 15 residues. CDR3 sequence reads: CASSTGQVGTGELFF. CDR3 bases: TGTGCCAGCAGTACGGGACAGGTGGGCACCGGGGAGCTGTTTTTT.

This clonotype was picked up a small number of times. This could be a read error, since a much larger clone is one nucleotide away. V usage is TRBV20-1 and J usage is TRBJ2-7; D is possibly TRBD2 (5 bases). The CDR3 runs 15 residues. Per germline, CDR1 DFQATT and CDR2 SNEGSKA (reference sequence). The CDR3: CGARDTRRTTYEQYF. The CDR3 region has the DNA TGCGGTGCTAGAGATACGCGGAGGACGACCTACGAGCAGTACTTC.